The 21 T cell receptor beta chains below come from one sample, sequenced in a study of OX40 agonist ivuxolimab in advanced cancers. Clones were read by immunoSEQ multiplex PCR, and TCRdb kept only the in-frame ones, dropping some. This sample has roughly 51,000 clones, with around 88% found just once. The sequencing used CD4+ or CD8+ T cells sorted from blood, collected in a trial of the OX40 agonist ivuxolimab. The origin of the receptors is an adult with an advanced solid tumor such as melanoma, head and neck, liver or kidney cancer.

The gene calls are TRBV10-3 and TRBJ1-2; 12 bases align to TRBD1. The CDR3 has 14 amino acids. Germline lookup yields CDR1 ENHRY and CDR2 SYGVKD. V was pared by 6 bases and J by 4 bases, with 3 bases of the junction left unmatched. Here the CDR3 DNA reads TGTGCCATCAGGGGACAGGGGGCTTTCTATGGCTACACCTTC. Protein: CAIRGQGAFYGYTF.

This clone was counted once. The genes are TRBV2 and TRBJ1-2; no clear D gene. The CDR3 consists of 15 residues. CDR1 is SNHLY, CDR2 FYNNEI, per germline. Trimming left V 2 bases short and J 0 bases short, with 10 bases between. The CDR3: CASSESDLPNYGYTF. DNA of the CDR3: TGTGCCAGCAGTGAATCAGACCTTCCTAACTATGGCTACACCTTC. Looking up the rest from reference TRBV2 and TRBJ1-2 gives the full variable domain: EPEVTQTPSHQVTQMGQEVILRCVPISNHLYFYWYRQILGQKVEFLVSFYNNEISEKSEIFDDQFSVERPDGSNFTLKIRSTKLEDSAMYFCASSESDLPNYGYTFGSGTRLTVV.

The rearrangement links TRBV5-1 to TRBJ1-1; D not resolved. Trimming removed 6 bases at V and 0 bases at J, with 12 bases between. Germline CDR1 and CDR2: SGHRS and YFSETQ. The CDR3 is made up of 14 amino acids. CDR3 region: CASNNQDLNTEAFF. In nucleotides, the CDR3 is TGCGCCAGCAACAATCAGGACCTGAACACTGAAGCTTTCTTT.

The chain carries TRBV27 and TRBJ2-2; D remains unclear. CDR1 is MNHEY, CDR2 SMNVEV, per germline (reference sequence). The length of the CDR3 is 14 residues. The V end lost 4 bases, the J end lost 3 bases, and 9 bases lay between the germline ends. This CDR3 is CASSSDIDTGELFF. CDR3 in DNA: TGTGCCAGCAGTTCGGATATTGACACCGGGGAGCTGTTTTTT.

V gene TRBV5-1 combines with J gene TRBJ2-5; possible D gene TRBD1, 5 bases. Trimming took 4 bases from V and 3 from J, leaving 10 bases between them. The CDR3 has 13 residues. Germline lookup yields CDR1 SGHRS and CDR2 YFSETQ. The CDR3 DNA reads TGCGCCAGCAGCACCCAGGGCGAAGAGACCCAGTACTTC. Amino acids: CASSTQGEETQYF.

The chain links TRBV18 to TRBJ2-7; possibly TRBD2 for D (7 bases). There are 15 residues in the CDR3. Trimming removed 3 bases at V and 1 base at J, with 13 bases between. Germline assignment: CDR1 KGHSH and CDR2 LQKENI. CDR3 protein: CASSPGQRDSYEQYF. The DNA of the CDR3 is TGTGCCAGCTCACCCGGACAGCGGGATTCCTACGAGCAGTACTTC.

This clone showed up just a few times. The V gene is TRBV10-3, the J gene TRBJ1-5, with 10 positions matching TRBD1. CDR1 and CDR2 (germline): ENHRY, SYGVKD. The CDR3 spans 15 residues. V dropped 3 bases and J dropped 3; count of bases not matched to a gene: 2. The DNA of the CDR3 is TGTGCCATCAGTGAAGGGACAGGGGTCAATCAGCCCCAGCATTTT. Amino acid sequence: CAISEGTGVNQPQHF.

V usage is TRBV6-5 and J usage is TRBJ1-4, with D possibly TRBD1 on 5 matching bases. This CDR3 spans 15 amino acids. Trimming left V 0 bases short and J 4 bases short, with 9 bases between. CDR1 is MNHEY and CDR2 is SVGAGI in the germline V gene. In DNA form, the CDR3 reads TGTGCCAGCAGTTACTCGGGACGGAATAATGAAAAACTGTTTTTT. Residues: CASSYSGRNNEKLFF.

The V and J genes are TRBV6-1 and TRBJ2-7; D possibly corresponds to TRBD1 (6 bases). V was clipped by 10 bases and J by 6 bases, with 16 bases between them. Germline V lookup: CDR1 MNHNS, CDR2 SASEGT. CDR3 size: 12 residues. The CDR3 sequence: CATPRGTGEQYF. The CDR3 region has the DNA TGTGCCACCCCGAGGGGGACGGGCGAGCAGTACTTC.

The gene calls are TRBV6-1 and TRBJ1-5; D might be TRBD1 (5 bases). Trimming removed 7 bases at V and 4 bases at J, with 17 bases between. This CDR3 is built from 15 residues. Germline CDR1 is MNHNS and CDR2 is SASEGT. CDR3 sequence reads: CASNGRRQLNQPQHF. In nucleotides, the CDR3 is TGTGCCAGCAACGGACGTAGACAGTTGAATCAGCCCCAGCATTTT.

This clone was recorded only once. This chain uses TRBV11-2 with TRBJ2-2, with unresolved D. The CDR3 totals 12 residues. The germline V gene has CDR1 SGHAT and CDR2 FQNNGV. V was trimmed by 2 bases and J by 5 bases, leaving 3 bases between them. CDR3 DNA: TGTGCCAGCAGCTTACAAACCGGGGAGCTGTTTTTT. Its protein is CASSLQTGELFF.

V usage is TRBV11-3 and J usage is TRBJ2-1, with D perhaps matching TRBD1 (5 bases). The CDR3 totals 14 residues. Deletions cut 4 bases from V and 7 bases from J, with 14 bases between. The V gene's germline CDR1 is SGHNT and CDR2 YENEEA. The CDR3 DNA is TGTGCCAGCAGCTATGGTGGGGCGCGTAATGAGCAGTTCTTC. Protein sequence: CASSYGGARNEQFF. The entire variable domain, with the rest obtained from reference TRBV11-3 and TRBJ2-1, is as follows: EAGVVQSPRYKIIEKKQPVAFWCNPISGHNTLYWYLQNLGQGPELLIRYENEEAVDDSQLPKDRFSAERLKGVDSTLKIQPAELGDSAVYLCASSYGGARNEQFFGPGTRLTVL.

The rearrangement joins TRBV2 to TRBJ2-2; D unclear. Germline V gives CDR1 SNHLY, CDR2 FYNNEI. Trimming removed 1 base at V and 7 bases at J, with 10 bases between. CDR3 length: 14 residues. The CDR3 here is CASSEGPPSGELFF. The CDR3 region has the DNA TGTGCCAGCAGTGAAGGACCCCCCAGCGGGGAGCTGTTTTTT.

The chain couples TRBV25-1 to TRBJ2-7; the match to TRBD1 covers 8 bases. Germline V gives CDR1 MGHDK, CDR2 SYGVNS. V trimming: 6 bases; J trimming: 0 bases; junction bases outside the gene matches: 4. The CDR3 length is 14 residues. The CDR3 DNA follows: TGTGCCAGCAGCGGACAGGGAAACTCCTACGAGCAGTACTTC. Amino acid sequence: CASSGQGNSYEQYF.

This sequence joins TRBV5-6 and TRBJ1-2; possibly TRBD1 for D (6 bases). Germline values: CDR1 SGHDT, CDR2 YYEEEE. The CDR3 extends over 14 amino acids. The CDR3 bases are TGTGCTTCTTCGCTTGTTCAGGGGCTGGACGGCTACACCTTC. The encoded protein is CASSLVQGLDGYTF.

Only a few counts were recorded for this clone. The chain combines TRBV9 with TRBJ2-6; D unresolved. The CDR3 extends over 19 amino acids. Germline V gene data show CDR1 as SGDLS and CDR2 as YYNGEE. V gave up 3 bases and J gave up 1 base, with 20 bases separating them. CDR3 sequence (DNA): TGTGCCAGCAGCGGCCTCCGCCGACACGTAGATTCTGGGGCCAACGTCCTGACTTTC. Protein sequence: CASSGLRRHVDSGANVLTF.

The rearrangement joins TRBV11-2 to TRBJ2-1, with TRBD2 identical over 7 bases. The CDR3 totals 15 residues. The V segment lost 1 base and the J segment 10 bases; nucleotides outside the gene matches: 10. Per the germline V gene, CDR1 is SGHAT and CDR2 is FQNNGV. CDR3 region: CASSLVSGNPEEQFF. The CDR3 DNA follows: TGTGCCAGCAGCTTAGTAAGCGGGAACCCTGAGGAGCAGTTCTTC.

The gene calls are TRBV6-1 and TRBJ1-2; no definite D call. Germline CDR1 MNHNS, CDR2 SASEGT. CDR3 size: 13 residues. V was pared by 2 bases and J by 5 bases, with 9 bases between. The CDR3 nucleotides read TGTGCCAGCAGTGAACGAACGGTTTATGGCTACACCTTC. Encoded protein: CASSERTVYGYTF.

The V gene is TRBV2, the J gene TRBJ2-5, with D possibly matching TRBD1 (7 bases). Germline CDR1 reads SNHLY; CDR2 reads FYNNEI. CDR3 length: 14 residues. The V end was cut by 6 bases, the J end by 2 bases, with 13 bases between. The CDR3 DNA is TGTGCCAGCAGCGGAGGGACAGCACAAGAGACCCAGTACTTC. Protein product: CASSGGTAQETQYF.

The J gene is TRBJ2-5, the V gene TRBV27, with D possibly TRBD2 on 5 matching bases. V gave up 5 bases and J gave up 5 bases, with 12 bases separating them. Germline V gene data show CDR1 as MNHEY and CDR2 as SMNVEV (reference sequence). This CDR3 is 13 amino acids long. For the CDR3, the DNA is TGTGCCAGCAGTCCGCGCCGCGGGGAGACCCAGTACTTC. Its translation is CASSPRRGETQYF.

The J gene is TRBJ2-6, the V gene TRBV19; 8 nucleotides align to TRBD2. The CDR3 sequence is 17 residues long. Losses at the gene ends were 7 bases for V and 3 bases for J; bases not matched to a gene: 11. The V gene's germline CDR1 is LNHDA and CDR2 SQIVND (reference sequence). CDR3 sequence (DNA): TGTGCCAGTACAGAGCGGGGGCGGATGGATGGGGCCAACGTCCTGACTTTC. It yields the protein CASTERGRMDGANVLTF.